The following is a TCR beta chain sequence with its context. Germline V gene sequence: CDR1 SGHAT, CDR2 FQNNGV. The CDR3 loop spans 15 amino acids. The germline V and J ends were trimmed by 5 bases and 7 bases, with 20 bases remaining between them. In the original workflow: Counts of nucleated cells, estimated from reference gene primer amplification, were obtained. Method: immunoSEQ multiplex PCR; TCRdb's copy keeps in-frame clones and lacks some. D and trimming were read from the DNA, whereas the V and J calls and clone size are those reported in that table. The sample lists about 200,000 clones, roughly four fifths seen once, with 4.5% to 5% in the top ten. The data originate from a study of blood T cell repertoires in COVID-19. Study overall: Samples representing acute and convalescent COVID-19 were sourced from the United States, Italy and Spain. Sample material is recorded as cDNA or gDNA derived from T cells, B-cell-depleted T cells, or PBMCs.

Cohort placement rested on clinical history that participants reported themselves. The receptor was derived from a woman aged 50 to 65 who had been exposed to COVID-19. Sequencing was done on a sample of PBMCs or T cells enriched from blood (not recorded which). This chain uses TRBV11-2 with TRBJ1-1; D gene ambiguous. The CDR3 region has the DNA TGTGCCAGCAGCGTAAATCCGGGAGGCAGAGATGAAGCTTTCTTT. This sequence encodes CASSVNPGGRDEAFF.